The 22 T cell receptor beta chains reported below all come from one sample, sequenced in a study of preoperative IRX-2 immunotherapy in early breast cancer. The data were produced by immunoSEQ multiplex PCR, yet TCRdb's version contains in-frame clones alone and is incomplete. The data contain about 89,000 clones, 86% of them seen just once; the ten biggest clones take up about 1.9%. Sample treatment: preoperative locoregional IRX-2 cytokine immunotherapy. This material consisted of tumor tissue, taken after IRX-2 immunotherapy. The receptors were gathered from a human donor with breast cancer.

The V and J genes are TRBV6-8 and TRBJ2-1, with D perhaps matching TRBD2 (5 bases). Trimming removed 6 bases from V and 4 bases from J, with 10 bases in between. From germline, CDR1 is MNHGY and CDR2 SAAAGT. The CDR3 has 13 residues. CDR3 sequence reads: CASRAGLYNEQFF. CDR3 sequence (DNA): TGTGCCAGCAGAGCAGGACTGTACAATGAGCAGTTCTTC.

A few counts support this clone. The chain carries TRBV7-6 and TRBJ1-1; no clear D. V was clipped by 3 bases and J by 0 bases, with 17 bases between them. Germline V gene data show CDR1 as SGHVS and CDR2 as FNYEAQ. The CDR3 loop spans 17 amino acids. This CDR3 is CASSLEGSARMNTEAFF. CDR3 DNA sequence: TGTGCCAGCAGCTTGGAGGGATCGGCGAGAATGAACACTGAAGCTTTCTTT.

The gene calls are TRBV18 and TRBJ1-1; D uncertain. The CDR3 covers 17 residues. Per the germline V gene, CDR1 is KGHSH and CDR2 is LQKENI. The V gene lost 1 base and the J gene lost 3 bases, with 18 bases spanning the gap. The CDR3 here is CASSPRADWGGYTEAFF. The CDR3 DNA reads as TGTGCCAGCTCACCACGGGCGGACTGGGGAGGATACACTGAAGCTTTCTTT.

J is TRBJ1-1 and V is TRBV10-2; 12 bases map to TRBD1. Germline V gene sequence: CDR1 WSHSY, CDR2 SAAADI. This CDR3 region has 15 residues. V shed 7 bases, J shed 0 bases, and the junction held 3 bases outside the gene matches. The CDR3: CASKGTGGLNTEAFF. DNA for the CDR3: TGCGCCAGCAAAGGGACAGGGGGCTTGAACACTGAAGCTTTCTTT.

V gene TRBV11-3 combines with J gene TRBJ2-5; the match to TRBD2 covers 7 bases. The CDR3 length is 15 residues. J gave up 1 base and V 0 bases, and 2 bases lay outside the gene matches. Germline CDR1 SGHNT, CDR2 YENEEA. In nucleotides, the CDR3 is TGTGCCAGCAGCTTAGAGGGAGGGAGCCAAGAGACCCAGTACTTC. It codes for CASSLEGGSQETQYF.

V gene TRBV7-2 combines with J gene TRBJ2-5; 10 nucleotides align to TRBD1. The CDR3 has 13 residues. V trimming: 10 bases; J trimming: 5 bases; junction bases outside the gene matches: 7. From germline, CDR1 is SGHTA and CDR2 FQGNSA. The CDR3 spells CATLTGGYETQYF. CDR3 coding DNA: TGTGCCACCCTGACAGGGGGCTATGAGACCCAGTACTTC.

The genes are TRBV10-1 and TRBJ1-2; D is undetermined. V was shortened by 0 bases and J by 6 bases, with 17 bases between the two germline ends. This CDR3 region has 16 residues. Germline CDR1 reads WNHNN; CDR2 reads SYGVQD (reference sequence). The CDR3 coding sequence is TGCGCCAGCAGTGAGTCGGCCGGGAAAACGAGCGATGGCTACACCTTC. Protein sequence: CASSESAGKTSDGYTF.

The count of this clone is one. The chain combines TRBV5-1 with TRBJ2-3; no firm D call. Germline V gene lookup returns CDR1 SGHRS and CDR2 YFSETQ. The CDR3 is made up of 14 amino acids. Trimming shortened V by 1 base and J by 5 bases, and 11 bases separated the two germline ends. CDR3 in amino acids: CASSLFTIRDTQYF. The CDR3 DNA reads as TGCGCCAGCAGCTTGTTCACTATCCGAGATACGCAGTATTTT.

V is TRBV19 and J is TRBJ1-3, with TRBD1 identical over 8 bases. The CDR3 extends over 16 amino acids. Germline CDR1 and CDR2: LNHDA and SQIVND (reference sequence). V lost 5 bases to trimming and J lost 1 base; unmatched junction nucleotides: 7. CDR3 nucleotide sequence: TGTGCCAGTAGTCAGGGACAGGTGAAGTCTGGAAACACCATATATTTT. Translating it yields CASSQGQVKSGNTIYF.

The gene calls are TRBV6-8 and TRBJ1-6; 7 bases match TRBD1. CDR3 size: 13 residues. Germline trimming cut 7 bases from V and 7 bases from J; bases unmatched to any gene: 4. The germline V gene has CDR1 MNHGY and CDR2 SAAAGT. The CDR3 coding sequence is TGTGCCAGCAAGGGGACAGCGAATTCACCCCTCCACTTT. It is translated as CASKGTANSPLHF.

This clone has only one observation. V usage is TRBV10-2 and J usage is TRBJ1-4; TRBD1 matches 8 bases. The CDR3 runs 14 residues. Germline V gives CDR1 WSHSY, CDR2 SAAADI. V dropped 6 bases and J dropped 6; count of bases not matched to a gene: 6. The CDR3 here is CASRFAGGDEKLFF. The CDR3 region has the DNA TGCGCCAGCAGGTTCGCAGGGGGCGATGAAAAACTGTTTTTT.

This rearrangement joins TRBV5-1 to TRBJ1-4, with D perhaps TRBD1 (6 bases). This CDR3 spans 15 amino acids. V was cut by 4 bases and J by 3 bases, with 13 bases left in between. The germline CDR1 and CDR2 sequences are SGHRS and YFSETQ. CDR3 sequence: CASSNTGSPNEKLFF. The CDR3 DNA reads TGCGCCAGCAGCAACACAGGGTCCCCTAATGAAAAACTGTTTTTT.

The chain employs TRBV10-2 and TRBJ2-3; 8 bases match TRBD2. The CDR3 sequence is 15 residues long. Germline V gives CDR1 WSHSY, CDR2 SAAADI. With V trimmed by 3 bases and J by 3 bases, 5 bases remained unmatched. In DNA form, the CDR3 reads TGCGCCAGCAGTGAAGGCGGGGGGCGAACAGATACGCAGTATTTT. Translating it yields CASSEGGGRTDTQYF.

The chain carries TRBV5-4 and TRBJ1-1; D perhaps matches TRBD1 (6 bases). The germline V and J ends were trimmed by 2 bases and 8 bases, with 13 bases remaining between them. The CDR3 is 13 residues long. The germline V gene encodes CDR1 SGHNT and CDR2 YYREEE (reference sequence). CDR3 DNA: TGTGCCAGCAGCTTAGGGCGGGGGCGAGAAGCTTTCTTT. This gives the protein CASSLGRGREAFF.

The V gene is TRBV6-8, the J gene TRBJ2-7; 8 bases are shared with TRBD2. Germline assignment: CDR1 MNHGY and CDR2 SAAAGT. The CDR3 is made up of 13 amino acids. J was trimmed by 5 bases and V by 7 bases; bases with no gene match: 7. The DNA for the CDR3 is TGTGCCAGCAAAGACGGAGCGGGAGACGAGCAGTACTTC. This gives the protein CASKDGAGDEQYF.

The chain is built from TRBV10-3 and TRBJ2-3; 7 positions match TRBD2. The CDR3 extends over 14 amino acids. Germline V CDR1 and CDR2: ENHRY, SYGVKD. After removal of 2 bases from V and 3 bases from J, the junction contained 2 bases not matched to a gene. In DNA, the CDR3 is TGTGCCATCAGTGAGGTACTAGCGACAGATACGCAGTATTTT. Its translation: CAISEVLATDTQYF.

The chain employs TRBV5-1 and TRBJ1-1; D might be TRBD1 (6 bases). In germline, CDR1 is SGHRS, CDR2 YFSETQ. The germline V and J ends were trimmed by 4 bases and 3 bases, with 13 bases remaining between them. This CDR3 has 14 amino acids. The chain's CDR3 is CASSGRTADTEAFF. CDR3 sequence (DNA): TGCGCCAGCAGCGGTCGGACAGCAGACACTGAAGCTTTCTTT.

The V gene is TRBV28, the J gene TRBJ2-7; the D gene is possibly TRBD2 (5 bases). Germline V gene lookup returns CDR1 MDHEN and CDR2 SYDVKM. Trimming left V 2 bases short and J 0 bases short, with 17 bases between. This CDR3 is 17 amino acids long. The CDR3 nucleotides read TGTGCCAGCAGTTTACCCCGGTGGAAAGGGAGCTCCTACGAGCAGTACTTC. Residues: CASSLPRWKGSSYEQYF.

The chain has TRBV19 and TRBJ2-2; D remains ambiguous. V lost 6 bases and J lost 5, with 7 bases in between. The CDR3 has 12 amino acids. The germline CDR1 and CDR2 sequences are LNHDA and SQIVND (reference sequence). CDR3 amino acids: CASRRSTGELFF. CDR3 in DNA: TGTGCCAGTAGAAGGTCTACCGGGGAGCTGTTTTTT.

The rearrangement uses TRBV28 and TRBJ1-2; TRBD1 matches at 7 bases. V dropped 8 bases and J dropped 4; count of bases not matched to a gene: 4. The germline V gene encodes CDR1 MDHEN and CDR2 SYDVKM. This CDR3 contains 12 residues. The CDR3 sequence: CASAPGGYGYTF. The CDR3 nucleotides read TGTGCCAGCGCACCAGGGGGCTATGGCTACACCTTC.

The DNA for the CDR3 is TGCGCCAGCAGTCAAAACCCGGGGGGAACTGAAGCTTTCTTT. It yields the protein CASSQNPGGTEAFF. This chain connects TRBV5-1 to TRBJ1-1, with TRBD1 as a possible D gene (5 bases). V lost 5 bases and J lost 5, with 16 bases in between. The CDR3 totals 14 residues. In germline, CDR1 is SGHRS, CDR2 YFSETQ. Complete variable domain (other parts from reference TRBV5-1 and TRBJ1-1): KAGVTQTPRYLIKTRGQQVTLSCSPISGHRSVSWYQQTPGQGLQFLFEYFSETQRNKGNFPGRFSGRQFSNSRSEMNVSTLELGDSALYLCASSQNPGGTEAFFGQGTRLTVV.

This chain links TRBV5-1 with TRBJ2-1; the D gene is possibly TRBD1 (5 bases). The CDR3 length is 16 residues. The ends were cut back, 4 bases at V and 5 bases at J, with 19 bases in the middle. In germline, CDR1 is SGHRS, CDR2 YFSETQ. CDR3 coding DNA: TGCGCCAGCAGCCCTAACCGACAGACTGGGGACAATGAGCAGTTCTTC. This translates into CASSPNRQTGDNEQFF.